The clone carrying this T cell receptor beta chain was counted many times. The target antigen is unknown. V was clipped by 6 bases and J by 9 bases; unmatched bases: 8. The CDR3 totals 13 residues. The TCR alpha and TCR beta cDNA libraries, bearing sample barcodes and UMIs, were generated by 5'RACE using constant-segment primers. Each CDR3 protein is one row after TCRdb ran MiXCR on the 5' RACE reads. The sample consists of about 84,000 distinct CDR3 sequences, roughly 13% of them appearing once. The data stem from a study of T-cell memory formation after mild COVID-19. Study information: Across donors, TCR clusters were largely donor specific.

Study findings and constraints: Certain responding clones were present in pre-infection memory, suggesting participation of cross-reactive memory. Second-wave clones reaching peak frequency on day 37 lacked confirmed SARS-CoV-2 specificity.

This chain joins TRBV12-3 or TRBV12-4 and TRBJ2-1, with 7 bases matching TRBD2. The clonotype was recovered from an adult woman who had mild COVID-19 (a few samples of this study predate the infection). Cell type and time point are not known. The material sequenced was PBMCs or a T cell subset sorted from them (not recorded which). CDR3 DNA: TGTGCCAGCAGGCCCAGCGGGGCGGGTGAGCAGTTCTTC. Amino acids: CASRPSGAGEQFF.